The source of this TCR beta chain is a study of blood T cell repertoires in COVID-19. Study details: COVID-19 samples from acute and convalescent phases originated in the United States, Italy and Spain.

The CDR3 has 14 residues. CDR1 and CDR2 (germline): KGHDR, SFDVKD. This table comes from immunoSEQ multiplex PCR, and its TCRdb copy is limited to in-frame clones, with some not included. The sample carries about 370,000 clones, more than 70% recorded once. The chain is built from TRBV24-1 and TRBJ1-1; D gene uncertain. Sequenced sample: peripheral blood. This sequence originates from a woman under 40 with COVID-19, enrolled during active disease. The CDR3 DNA reads TGTGGCCTAACGGTGGGCCGAGATTCTACTGAAGCTTTCTTT. Translated: CGLTVGRDSTEAFF.